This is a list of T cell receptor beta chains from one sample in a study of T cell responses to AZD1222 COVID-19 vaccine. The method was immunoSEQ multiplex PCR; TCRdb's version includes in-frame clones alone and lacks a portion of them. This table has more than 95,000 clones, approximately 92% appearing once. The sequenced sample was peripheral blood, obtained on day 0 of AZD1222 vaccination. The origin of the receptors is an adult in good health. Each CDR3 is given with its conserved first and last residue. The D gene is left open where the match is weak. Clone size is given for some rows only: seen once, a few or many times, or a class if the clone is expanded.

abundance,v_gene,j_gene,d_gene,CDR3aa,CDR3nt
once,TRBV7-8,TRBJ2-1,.,CASNLRSLVNFGEQFF,TGTGCCAGCAACCTTAGGAGCTTAGTCAATTTCGGGGAGCAGTTCTTC
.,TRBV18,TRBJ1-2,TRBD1,CASSPRQGFFGYTF,TGTGCCAGCTCACCACGACAGGGTTTTTTTGGCTACACCTTC
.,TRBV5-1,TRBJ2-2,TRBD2,CASSEGTSYTGELFF,TGCGCCAGCAGCGAGGGGACTAGCTACACCGGGGAGCTGTTTTTT
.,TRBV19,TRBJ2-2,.,CASSISRGTGELFF,TGTGCCAGTAGTATCTCCAGGGGTACCGGGGAGCTGTTTTTT
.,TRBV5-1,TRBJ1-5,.,CASSLGGGKNQPQHF,TGCGCCAGCAGCTTGGGGGGCGGAAAGAATCAGCCCCAGCATTTT
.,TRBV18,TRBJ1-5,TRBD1,CASSPGQGSGQPQHF,TGTGCCAGCTCACCCGGACAGGGAAGCGGTCAGCCCCAGCATTTT
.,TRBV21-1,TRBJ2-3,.,CASSKGCRDIYTDTQYF,TGTGCCAGCAGCAAAGGGTGCCGGGACATCTACACAGATACGCAGTATTTT
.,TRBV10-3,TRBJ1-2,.,CAITGDRASGYGYTF,TGTGCCATCACTGGGGACCGGGCTTCTGGCTATGGCTACACCTTC
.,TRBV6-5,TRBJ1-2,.,CASILRETYGYTF,TGTGCCAGCATCCTGAGGGAGACCTATGGCTACACCTTC
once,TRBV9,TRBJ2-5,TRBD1,CASSTWTGGTQYF,TGTGCCAGCAGCACCTGGACAGGGGGGACCCAGTACTTC
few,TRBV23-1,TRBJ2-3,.,CASVKPLRVPDRFLTSTDTQYF,TGCGCCAGCGTTAAACCCCTCCGGGTTCCAGATAGGTTTCTCACTAGCACAGATACGCAGTATTTT
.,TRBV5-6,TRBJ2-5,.,CASSLVETQYF,TGTGCCAGCAGCTTGGTAGAGACCCAGTACTTC
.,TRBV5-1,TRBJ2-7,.,CASSRNYEQYF,TGCGCCAGCAGCAGAAACTACGAGCAGTACTTC
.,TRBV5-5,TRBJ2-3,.,CASSWQGWWQYF,TGTGCCAGCAGCTGGCAGGGTTGGTGGCAGTATTTT
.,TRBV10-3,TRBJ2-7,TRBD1,CAISGTGQSYEQYF,TGTGCCATCAGTGGGACGGGACAGAGCTACGAGCAGTACTTC
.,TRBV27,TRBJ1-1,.,CASSYTLFVENTEAFF,TGTGCCAGCAGTTACACCCTTTTTGTCGAGAACACTGAAGCTTTCTTT
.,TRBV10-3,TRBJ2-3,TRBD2,CAISETKTGLGYTDTQYF,TGTGCCATCAGTGAGACCAAAACGGGACTAGGATACACAGATACGCAGTATTTT
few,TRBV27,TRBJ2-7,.,CASSYAVSYEQYF,TGTGCCAGCAGTTACGCGGTCTCCTACGAGCAGTACTTC
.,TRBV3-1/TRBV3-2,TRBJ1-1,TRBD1,CASSQGGTATEAFF,TGTGCCAGCAGCCAAGGCGGGACAGCCACTGAAGCTTTCTTT
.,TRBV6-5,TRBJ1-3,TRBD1,CASSKTGSGNTIYF,TGTGCCAGCAGTAAGACAGGGTCTGGAAACACCATATATTTT
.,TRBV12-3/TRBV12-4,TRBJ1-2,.,CASSFKPNYGYTF,TGTGCCAGCAGTTTTAAGCCGAACTATGGCTACACCTTC
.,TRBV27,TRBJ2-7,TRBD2,CASRPTSGSIHEQYF,TGTGCCAGCAGGCCCACTAGCGGGAGTATCCACGAGCAGTACTTC
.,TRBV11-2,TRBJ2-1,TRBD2,CASSSIAGGPGEQFF,TGTGCCAGCAGCTCTATAGCGGGAGGGCCTGGTGAGCAGTTCTTC
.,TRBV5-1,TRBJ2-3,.,CASSTSGYSTDTQYF,TGCGCCAGCAGCACCTCAGGGTATTCCACAGATACGCAGTATTTT
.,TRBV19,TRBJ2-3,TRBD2,CASSPRTSRSTDTQYF,TGTGCCAGTAGTCCACGGACTAGTAGAAGCACAGATACGCAGTATTTT
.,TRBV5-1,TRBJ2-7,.,CASSLISSREQYF,TGCGCCAGCAGCCTCATCAGTAGCAGGGAGCAGTACTTC
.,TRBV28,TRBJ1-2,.,CASSFTTGIGYTF,TGTGCCAGCAGTTTCACCACAGGGATTGGCTACACCTTC
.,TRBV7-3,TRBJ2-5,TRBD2,CASSLSSSGRGQETQYF,TGTGCCAGCAGCTTATCATCTAGCGGGAGGGGTCAAGAGACCCAGTACTTC
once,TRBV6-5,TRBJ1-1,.,CASSYYGTEAFF,TGTGCCAGCAGTTACTACGGCACCGAAGCTTTCTTT
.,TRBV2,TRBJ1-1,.,CASSATNGNTEAFF,TGTGCCAGCAGTGCCACCAATGGGAACACTGAAGCTTTCTTT
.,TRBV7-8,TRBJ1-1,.,CASSSRQSGTEAFF,TGTGCCAGCAGCTCGAGACAGTCGGGTACTGAAGCTTTCTTT
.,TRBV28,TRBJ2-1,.,CATAYVIYNEQFF,TGTGCCACCGCTTATGTCATCTACAATGAGCAGTTCTTC
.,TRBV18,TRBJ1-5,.,CASSQQGNQPQHF,TGTGCCAGCTCACAACAGGGAAATCAGCCCCAGCATTTT
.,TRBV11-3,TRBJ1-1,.,CASSLELQGGGLNTEAFF,TGTGCCAGCAGCTTAGAACTACAGGGTGGGGGCTTGAACACTGAAGCTTTCTTT
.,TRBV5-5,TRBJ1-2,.,CASSLGNYGYTF,TGTGCCAGCAGCTTAGGGAACTATGGCTACACCTTC
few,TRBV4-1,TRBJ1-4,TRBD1,CASSFGQGFEKLFF,TGCGCCAGCAGCTTCGGACAGGGTTTTGAAAAACTGTTTTTT
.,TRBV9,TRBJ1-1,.,CASSVNPGDTEAFF,TGTGCCAGCAGCGTAAACCCGGGAGACACTGAAGCTTTCTTT
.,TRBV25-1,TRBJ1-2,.,CASSLGILRGYTF,TGTGCCAGCAGCCTCGGGATCCTTCGGGGCTACACCTTC
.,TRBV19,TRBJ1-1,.,CASSSLDSTEAFF,TGTGCCAGTAGTTCCTTAGACAGCACTGAAGCTTTCTTT
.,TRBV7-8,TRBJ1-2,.,CASSLRPGAGSGYTF,TGTGCCAGCAGCCTAAGACCGGGGGCCGGTAGTGGCTACACCTTC
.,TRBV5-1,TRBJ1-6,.,CASSEGDNSPLHF,TGCGCCAGCAGCGAGGGAGATAATTCACCCCTCCACTTT
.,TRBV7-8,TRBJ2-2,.,CASSPVPAGELFF,TGTGCCAGCAGCCCTGTCCCCGCCGGGGAGCTGTTTTTT
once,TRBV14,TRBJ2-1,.,CASSQEWSFRRGHNEQFF,TGTGCCAGCAGCCAAGAATGGTCGTTTCGGCGGGGACACAATGAGCAGTTCTTC
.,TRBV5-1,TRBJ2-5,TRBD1,CASSQRQGLGETQYF,TGCGCCAGCAGCCAGAGACAGGGGTTAGGAGAGACCCAGTACTTC
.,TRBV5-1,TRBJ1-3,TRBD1,CASSPTIGQVGNTIYF,TGCGCCAGCAGCCCAACAATCGGACAGGTTGGAAACACCATATATTTT
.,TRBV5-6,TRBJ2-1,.,CASSLARGEQFF,TGTGCCAGCAGCTTGGCCCGAGGAGAGCAGTTCTTC
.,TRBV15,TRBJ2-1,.,CATSRSPGTFNEQFF,TGTGCCACCAGCAGATCGCCCGGGACATTTAATGAGCAGTTCTTC
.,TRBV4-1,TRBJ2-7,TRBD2,CASSRGTSGTSYEQYF,TGCGCCAGCAGCCGAGGGACTAGCGGGACCAGCTACGAGCAGTACTTC
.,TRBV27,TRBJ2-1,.,CASNLGGGSYNEQFF,TGTGCCAGCAACCTCGGAGGGGGCTCCTACAATGAGCAGTTCTTC
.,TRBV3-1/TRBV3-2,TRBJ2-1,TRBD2,CASSQDRAGAPPLFF,TGTGCCAGCAGCCAAGATAGGGCGGGAGCCCCCCCCCTGTTCTTC
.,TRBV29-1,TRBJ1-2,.,CSVEGSRDGYTF,TGCAGCGTTGAGGGGTCGCGGGATGGCTACACCTTC